This TCR beta chain was identified in a study of Graves' ophthalmopathy and Graves' hyperthyroidism. Each hyperthyroidism patient was newly diagnosed, with under 2 months' duration, and aged 18 to 65. Scientists amplified the TCR beta CDR3 regions from RNA transcripts. First-round RT-PCR with HTBI primers preceded a second-round multiplex PCR. Via MiXCR, TCRdb re-called the multiplex PCR reads, giving one row per CDR3 protein. This sample has roughly 400,000 distinct CDR3 sequences, with roughly 15% found just once. The clonotype originates from a woman aged 18 to 35 with stable Graves' hyperthyroidism. Sequenced input: peripheral blood.

The CDR3 nucleotides are TGCGCCAGCAGCTTGGCGGACGGTTACGAGCAGTACTTC. This gives the protein CASSLADGYEQYF. This chain connects TRBV5-1 to TRBJ2-7; D unclear. V was trimmed by 0 bases and J by 4 bases, leaving 8 bases between them. The CDR3 has 13 amino acids. Germline lookup yields CDR1 SGHRS and CDR2 YFSETQ.